The 9 T cell receptor beta chains reported below all come from one sample, sequenced in a study of T cells in Graves' hyperthyroidism and ophthalmopathy. RNA transcripts provided the source from which TCR beta CDR3 regions were amplified. The HTBI set primed first-round TCR CDR3 RT-PCR. Each CDR3 protein gets one entry after TCRdb re-called the multiplex PCR reads with MiXCR. Of over 450,000 distinct CDR3 sequences listed, approximately 14% are singletons. Sequencing used blood. These receptors all come from a woman between 18 and 29 years old with Graves' hyperthyroidism.

This rearrangement joins TRBV6-6 to TRBJ1-2; D unresolved. The CDR3 covers 13 residues. Trimming pared 2 bases from V and 8 bases from J, leaving 12 bases between. The germline V gene encodes CDR1 MNHNY and CDR2 SVGAGI (reference sequence). In DNA, the CDR3 is TGTGCCAGCAGTTACGGAGGCTGGGAAGGCTACACCTTC. Translated, it gives CASSYGGWEGYTF.

This clonotype has a count of ten or more. The V and J genes are TRBV20-1 and TRBJ1-1; D uncertain. Per germline, CDR1 DFQATT and CDR2 SNEGSKA (reference sequence). V gave up 5 bases and J gave up 1 base, with 8 bases separating them. The CDR3 loop spans 12 amino acids. The CDR3 reads CSAPQENTEAFF. Here the CDR3 DNA reads TGCAGTGCTCCCCAGGAGAACACTGAAGCTTTCTTT.

A note on this clonotype: A much larger clonotype is one base distant, so this may be a read error. The gene calls are TRBV7-8 and TRBJ2-7, with D possibly matching TRBD1 (5 bases). This CDR3 contains 14 residues. The V gene's germline CDR1 is SGHVS and CDR2 FQNEAQ. V was trimmed by 3 bases and J by 1 base, leaving 10 bases between them. This CDR3 is CASSFYRRSYEQYF. CDR3 coding DNA: TGTGCCAGCAGCTTCTACAGGAGATCCTACGAGCAGTACTTC.

V gene TRBV29-1 combines with J gene TRBJ2-1; 8 positions match TRBD2. Germline V gives CDR1 SQVTM, CDR2 ANQGSEA. V gave up 6 bases and J gave up 8 bases; unmatched junction bases: 9. The CDR3 has 13 amino acids. The CDR3 reads CSVVMLREDEQFF. The CDR3 DNA follows: TGCAGCGTCGTCATGCTGCGGGAGGATGAGCAGTTCTTC.

This clonotype has more than one count but fewer than ten. The chain employs TRBV12-3 or TRBV12-4 and TRBJ2-3; no reliable D call. This CDR3 spans 12 amino acids. Trimming took 5 bases from V and 2 from J, leaving 5 bases between them. The CDR3, as DNA: TGTGCCAGCAGTGACCCCACAGATACGCAGTATTTT. Protein: CASSDPTDTQYF.

This clonotype is a singleton in its sample. The chain has TRBV20-1 and TRBJ2-1; unclear D gene. There are 16 residues in the CDR3. V lost 1 base and J lost 2, with 15 bases in between. Germline assignment: CDR1 DFQATT and CDR2 SNEGSKA (reference sequence). CDR3 region: CSARAQKQDTYNEQFF. CDR3 nucleotides: TGCAGTGCTAGAGCCCAGAAGCAAGACACCTACAATGAGCAGTTCTTC.

This clonotype appeared many times. DNA of the CDR3: TGTGCCAGCAGTCCCCTAGCGGGAGGGGCCGGGGAGCTGTTTTTT. Residues: CASSPLAGGAGELFF. The chain employs TRBV2 and TRBJ2-2; 12 positions match TRBD2. V dropped 5 bases and J dropped 6; count of bases not matched to a gene: 4. Germline CDR1 is SNHLY and CDR2 is FYNNEI. The CDR3 has 15 residues.

The V gene is TRBV20-1, the J gene TRBJ2-7; D ambiguous. In germline, CDR1 is DFQATT, CDR2 SNEGSKA (reference sequence). Trimming stripped 0 bases from V and 0 bases from J, with 6 bases between. This CDR3 has 13 residues. CDR3 loop: CSARDHSSYEQYV. DNA of the CDR3: TGCAGTGCTAGAGATCACAGCTCCTACGAGCAGTACGTC.

Many counts were recorded for this clonotype. This chain links TRBV30 with TRBJ2-7; 7 bases match TRBD1. After removal of 1 base from V and 3 bases from J, the junction contained 6 bases not matched to a gene. The CDR3 covers 14 residues. From germline, CDR1 is GTSNPN and CDR2 SVGIG (reference sequence). The CDR3 DNA is TGTGCCTGGAGTGCCTTAGGGGGCGACTACGAGCAGTACGTC. Its translation is CAWSALGGDYEQYV.